One sample yielded the 27 T cell receptor beta chains listed below, sequenced in a study of CD8 T cells in Susac syndrome. An amount of RNA that ranged from roughly 0.45 to 1 ug was reverse transcribed with random hexamers. Each CDR3 protein gets one entry after TCRdb re-called the immunoSEQ multiplex PCR reads with MiXCR. Of hundreds of thousands of distinct CDR3 sequences listed, roughly 96% are singletons. The source material was CD4+ T cells from PBMCs. These receptors were collected from a human donor with multiple sclerosis.

This clonotype was recorded once. V is TRBV30 and J is TRBJ2-7, with unresolved D. This CDR3 region has 11 residues. Germline assignment: CDR1 GTSNPN and CDR2 SVGIG (reference sequence). Trimming removed 4 bases at V and 3 bases at J, with 7 bases between. Written as DNA, the CDR3 is TGTGCCTGGACGACCAACTACGAGCAGTACTTC. The encoded protein is CAWTTNYEQYF. The full variable domain, its missing parts supplied by reference TRBV30 and TRBJ2-7, is SQTIHQWPATLVQPVGSPLSLECTVEGTSNPNLYWYRQAAGRGLQLLFYSVGIGQISSEVPQNLSASRPQDRQFILSSKKLLLSDSGFYLCAWTTNYEQYFGPGTRLTVT.

CDR3 protein: CSVKSGVTDTQYF. For the CDR3, the DNA is TGCAGCGTTAAGTCGGGGGTAACAGATACGCAGTATTTT. The rearrangement uses TRBV29-1 and TRBJ2-3, with a tentative D call TRBD2 (6 bases). The CDR3 loop spans 13 amino acids. Germline V gene data show CDR1 as SQVTM and CDR2 as ANQGSEA. Trimming took 5 bases from V and 3 from J, leaving 12 bases between them.

This clonotype was detected only a few times. The CDR3 sequence is CASSRQGTHGYTF. Written as DNA, the CDR3 is TGTGCCAGCAGCCGACAGGGGACCCATGGCTACACCTTC. The chain is built from TRBV9 and TRBJ1-2; the match to TRBD1 covers 8 bases. Trimming took 4 bases from V and 6 from J; bases not matched to a gene: 5. The CDR3 loop spans 13 amino acids. In germline, CDR1 is SGDLS, CDR2 YYNGEE.

The J gene is TRBJ2-7, the V gene TRBV5-6, with D perhaps matching TRBD1 (5 bases). Trimming left V 2 bases short and J 3 bases short, with 9 bases between. The CDR3 covers 13 residues. Germline V CDR1 and CDR2: SGHDT, YYEEEE. The CDR3 loop reads CASSFLQGYEQYF. CDR3 DNA: TGTGCCAGCAGCTTCCTCCAGGGCTACGAGCAGTACTTC.

The chain employs TRBV19 and TRBJ1-5, with 8 bases that match TRBD1. The CDR3 contains 15 residues. The ends lost 7 bases at V and 7 bases at J; junction bases unmatched: 12. CDR1 and CDR2 (germline): LNHDA, SQIVND (reference sequence). The CDR3 spells CASIPRAGGRQPQHF. The CDR3 DNA is TGTGCCAGTATCCCCAGGGCAGGGGGCAGGCAGCCCCAGCATTTT.

The chain employs TRBV12-3 or TRBV12-4 and TRBJ1-5, with TRBD1 as a possible D gene (5 bases). The ends were cut back, 6 bases at V and 8 bases at J, with 17 bases in the middle. There are 14 residues in the CDR3. The CDR3 DNA reads as TGTGCCAGCAGCGCCGGACGGGGCTCGGAGCCCCAGCATTTT. This translates into CASSAGRGSEPQHF.

The chain is built from TRBV5-6 and TRBJ2-7; D unresolved. Looked up from germline, CDR1 is SGHDT and CDR2 is YYEEEE. The CDR3 extends over 14 amino acids. Trimming left V 0 bases short and J 2 bases short, with 9 bases between. The CDR3 nucleotides are TGTGCCAGCAGCTTGGGTCAAGTAGCCTACGAGCAGTACTTC. Protein: CASSLGQVAYEQYF.

The V gene is TRBV5-4, the J gene TRBJ1-1, with 7 bases lining up with TRBD1. Germline CDR1 is SGHNT and CDR2 is YYREEE (reference sequence). The length of the CDR3 is 16 residues. V lost 5 bases to trimming and J lost 6 bases; unmatched junction nucleotides: 16. For the CDR3, the DNA is TGTGCCAGCAGGTCAAGACAGGGAGGTCTTGTCGCTGAAGCTTTCTTT. Translating gives CASRSRQGGLVAEAFF.

This chain uses TRBV6-1 with TRBJ1-1; D not certain. Trimming cost V 4 bases and J 2 bases, with 11 bases left between them. CDR1 is MNHNS and CDR2 is SASEGT in the germline V gene. The CDR3 consists of 14 residues. The CDR3 here is CASSVEGPNTEAFF. The CDR3 DNA sequence: TGTGCCAGCAGTGTAGAAGGCCCAAACACTGAAGCTTTCTTT.

The chain carries TRBV4-2 and TRBJ2-1, with D possibly being TRBD1 (5 bases). From germline, CDR1 is LGHNA and CDR2 YNFKEQ. The V end was cut by 3 bases, the J end by 7 bases, with 16 bases between. The length of the CDR3 is 15 residues. The CDR3 DNA reads as TGTGCCAGCAGCCACCGCCAGGGAAGGGAAAATGAGCAGTTCTTC. Translating it yields CASSHRQGRENEQFF.

This clonotype has just one count. This chain uses TRBV28 with TRBJ2-7; TRBD2 aligns across 12 bases. There are 15 residues in the CDR3. Germline V CDR1 and CDR2: MDHEN, SYDVKM. With 4 bases clipped from V and 4 bases from J, the junction kept 5 bases outside the gene matches. The CDR3 reads CASSSLAGGGYEQYF. DNA for the CDR3: TGTGCCAGCAGTTCTCTAGCGGGAGGGGGTTACGAGCAGTACTTC.

V usage is TRBV3-1 and J usage is TRBJ2-5; D is unresolved. The CDR3 consists of 16 residues. Germline lookup yields CDR1 LGHDT and CDR2 YNNKEL (reference sequence). V lost 4 bases and J lost 1, with 16 bases in between. As DNA, the CDR3 is TGTGCCAGCAGCCTACCGGCTTCCTTTACCCAAGAGACCCAGTACTTC. Its translation is CASSLPASFTQETQYF.

This rearrangement joins TRBV29-1 to TRBJ1-2, with 11 bases aligning to TRBD1. This CDR3 spans 11 amino acids. Losses at the gene ends were 7 bases for V and 7 bases for J; bases not matched to a gene: 2. Germline CDR1 SQVTM, CDR2 ANQGSEA. The CDR3 nucleotides read TGCAGCGCGGGACAGGGGGGTGGCTACACCTTC. Its translation is CSAGQGGGYTF.

DNA of the CDR3: TGCAGTGCTCCCTCAGAGAGCACAGATACGCAGTATTTT. This gives the protein CSAPSESTDTQYF. The chain combines TRBV20-1 with TRBJ2-3; D not resolved. The germline gives CDR1 DFQATT, CDR2 SNEGSKA (reference sequence). This CDR3 is built from 13 residues. V lost 5 bases to trimming and J lost 0 bases, with 9 bases between them.

The chain is built from TRBV5-6 and TRBJ1-2; D uncertain. Germline V gene lookup returns CDR1 SGHDT and CDR2 YYEEEE. This CDR3 spans 12 amino acids. Trimming stripped 1 base from V and 13 bases from J, with 14 bases between. The CDR3 sequence: CASSLSYAGGTF. In DNA, the CDR3 is TGTGCCAGCAGCTTGTCATACGCGGGAGGCACCTTC.

The chain recombines TRBV2 with TRBJ1-1; D possibly corresponds to TRBD1 (6 bases). V lost 4 bases and J 4 bases, leaving 13 bases between the germline ends. The length of the CDR3 is 14 residues. Germline CDR1 and CDR2: SNHLY and FYNNEI. As DNA, the CDR3 is TGTGCCAGCAGTGGTCAGGGGTTGGCCACTGAAGCTTTCTTT. Protein sequence: CASSGQGLATEAFF.

This chain connects TRBV10-3 to TRBJ1-5; D gene ambiguous. Germline CDR1 reads ENHRY; CDR2 reads SYGVKD. Trimming removed 0 bases from V and 6 bases from J, with 6 bases in between. This CDR3 region has 13 residues. CDR3 residues: CAISESDRQPQHF. DNA for the CDR3: TGTGCCATCAGTGAGTCGGACCGTCAGCCCCAGCATTTT.

The chain recombines TRBV20-1 with TRBJ2-7; tentatively, D is TRBD2 (5 bases). The CDR3 contains 15 residues. CDR1 is DFQATT and CDR2 is SNEGSKA in the germline V gene (reference sequence). Trimming stripped 0 bases from V and 0 bases from J, with 12 bases between. CDR3 region: CSARDSQRSSYEQYF. The CDR3 DNA reads TGCAGTGCTAGAGATAGCCAGCGGAGCTCCTACGAGCAGTACTTC.

V gene TRBV13 combines with J gene TRBJ1-1; TRBD1 is a possible D gene (5 bases). Looked up from germline, CDR1 is PRHDT and CDR2 is FYEKMQ (reference sequence). Trimming took off 5 bases at V and 12 bases at J, with 16 bases between the two ends. The length of the CDR3 is 12 residues. This CDR3 reads CASSLVRAATFF. The CDR3 DNA follows: TGTGCCAGCAGCCTCGTCAGGGCGGCGACTTTCTTT.

This clonotype was picked up one time. J is TRBJ1-6 and V is TRBV7-3, with unresolved D. The CDR3 runs to 13 residues. Trimming left V 5 bases short and J 2 bases short, with 4 bases between. CDR1 SGHTA and CDR2 FQGTGA come from the germline V gene. The CDR3 loop is CASSMTYNSPLHF. The DNA of the CDR3 is TGTGCCAGCAGCATGACCTATAATTCACCCCTCCACTTT.

This chain uses TRBV24-1 with TRBJ2-3, with no clear D. Germline V gene lookup returns CDR1 KGHDR and CDR2 SFDVKD. This CDR3 region has 12 residues. The V end was cut by 10 bases, the J end by 2 bases, with 9 bases between. The CDR3 protein is CATAESTDTQYF. DNA for the CDR3: TGTGCCACGGCGGAATCCACAGATACGCAGTATTTT.

The chain couples TRBV3-1 to TRBJ2-1, with 8 bases matching TRBD1. Germline CDR1 LGHDT, CDR2 YNNKEL (reference sequence). The length of the CDR3 is 16 residues. J was trimmed by 4 bases and V by 3 bases; bases with no gene match: 8. As DNA, the CDR3 is TGTGCCAGCAGCCACTCCGACAGGGGCCCTTACAATGAGCAGTTCTTC. This translates into CASSHSDRGPYNEQFF.

The chain combines TRBV20-1 with TRBJ2-3; D not certain. CDR3 size: 13 residues. V shed 2 bases and J shed 3 bases, with 9 bases lying between them. Germline CDR1 and CDR2: DFQATT and SNEGSKA (reference sequence). CDR3 sequence (DNA): TGCAGTGCTAGATTGATGAGTACAGATACGCAGTATTTT. Amino acid sequence: CSARLMSTDTQYF.

V gene TRBV7-8 combines with J gene TRBJ2-7; weak D call: TRBD1 (6 bases). CDR1 and CDR2 (germline): SGHVS, FQNEAQ. V was clipped by 1 base and J by 3 bases, with 13 bases between them. This CDR3 region has 15 residues. CDR3 bases: TGTGCCAGCAGCTTAGGAGGGACATACCGCTACGAGCAGTACTTC. Protein sequence: CASSLGGTYRYEQYF.

The rearrangement joins TRBV12-3 or TRBV12-4 to TRBJ1-5; D may be TRBD1 (5 bases). This CDR3 has 14 amino acids. Trimming took off 3 bases at V and 3 bases at J, with 9 bases between the two ends. Here the CDR3 reads CASSLAGYNQPQHF. In DNA, the CDR3 is TGTGCCAGCAGTTTGGCAGGGTACAATCAGCCCCAGCATTTT.

The chain is built from TRBV20-1 and TRBJ1-2; 12 nucleotides line up with TRBD1. Germline assignment: CDR1 DFQATT and CDR2 SNEGSKA (reference sequence). V trimming: 5 bases; J trimming: 7 bases; junction bases outside the gene matches: 5. The CDR3 contains 13 residues. Here the CDR3 DNA reads TGCAGTGCTGGGACAGGGGGCGCGTCTGGCTACACCTTC. It specifies CSAGTGGASGYTF.

CDR3 sequence reads: CSVVRDPTDTQYF. The CDR3, as DNA: TGCAGCGTTGTGCGGGACCCCACAGATACGCAGTATTTT. The chain joins TRBV29-1 to TRBJ2-3; perhaps TRBD2 as D (6 bases). The ends were cut back, 4 bases at V and 2 bases at J, with 10 bases in the middle. CDR1 is SQVTM and CDR2 is ANQGSEA in the germline V gene. The CDR3 sequence is 13 residues long.